This TCR beta chain comes out of a study of T cell responses to AZD1222 COVID-19 vaccine (dated by TCRdb to the early 2020s). About the study as a whole: TCR sequencing was performed for 230 to 250 trial participants, of whom around 200 were given two doses of AZD1222 and around 25 were given two doses of MenACWY control vaccine. Enrollment into the trials was organized by age into subgroups of 18-55, 56-69 and 70-plus years, and those subgroups contained 148, 28 and 57 TCR-sequenced participants, respectively.

V and J lose 7 bases and 0 bases, and a span of 15 bases separates them. For CDR1 and CDR2, the germline V gene (reference sequence) lists LNHDA and SQIVND. Its CDR3 holds 15 amino acids, cysteine through phenylalanine. Just the 45-base CDR3 DNA is kept, in frame starting at base 1. This clone has just one count. Its binding antigen is unknown. No base-level quality is on record; no much larger clone is a single base apart. The CDR3 regions of human TCRbeta chains were analyzed by immunosequencing. On the authors' methods: Repertoire TCRs were matched against a reference library of SARS-CoV-2-specific TCRs generated with the MIRA antigen-specificity platform. Breadth was defined as the fraction of unique TCRs that were SARS-CoV-2-associated. Depth was defined as the fraction of total T cells that were SARS-CoV-2-associated. Using the MIRA data, each spike-specific TCR was assigned both to the spike region to which the TCR was reactive and to a CD4 or CD8 class. Log10-transformed breadth and depth values were compared by one-way ANOVA with Sidak's multiple comparisons tests. What TCRdb holds here is the immuneACCESS table cut down to in-frame rearrangements. Part of the clones is not present; checked against another copy, under half of the missing clones reflect an unresolved V gene, and the others are unexplained. V and J calls and clone size follow that table, whereas D and trimming were derived from the DNA. The sample data list 150,000 to 200,000 clones, and about 89% of these were observed just once. The ten largest account for under 3.5% of the sample.

Results the study describes overall, beyond this receptor: Vaccine-associated CD4 TCRs spanned the whole spike protein, with dominant responses in regions 160-218 and 743-854. Because no day 14 peak-response samples were available, the repertoires could be characterized only after the peak T cell response. Conclusions about previously exposed vaccinees are limited because only six or seven AZD1222 recipients were SARS-CoV-2 seropositive at baseline. A significant rise in spike-specific TCR breadth and depth was observed after two AZD1222 doses relative to day 0 and relative to MenACWY recipients. In the small 56-69-year group, the increase in depth fell short of significance, most likely because of low power. Reportedly, almost half of the unique spike-specific TCRs recognized epitopes lying outside the regions that are mutated in the B.1.351 and B.1.1.7 variants. Most participants were white British and females outnumbered males, and the authors suggested that clonal diversity may have been underestimated.

The meaning of the sample's time point label: baseline before first vaccination. The sample's treatment or condition label, decoded: meningococcal conjugate vaccine given as trial control. Samples from vaccinated people were obtained from the UK trials COV001 and COV002, which included a single-blind randomized controlled phase 2/3 trial of AZD1222 (ChAdOx1 nCoV-19) in healthy adults. For TCRbeta chain sequencing, PBMC samples were collected from trial participants at day 0 and at day 28 after the second dose. This TCR came from an adult in good health. The V and J segments used are TRBV19 and TRBJ1-1; TRBD1 is a possible D gene, resting on 5 matching bases. The material sequenced was peripheral blood, taken on day 0 of MenACWY control vaccination. CDR3 loop: CASTYGHLMNTEAFF. The sequence in DNA is TGTGCCAGTACGTACGGACACCTCATGAACACTGAAGCTTTCTTT.